This T cell receptor (beta chain) emerged from a study of shared clonotypes between healthy human individuals. For the study at large: Aged 18 to 49, the donors were a couple of women and a few men. Donors had three CD4 naive, three CD4 memory, two CD8 naive and one CD8 memory plate apiece.

Repertoires were generated with immunoSEQ multiplex PCR, while TCRdb's copy carries only in-frame clones and drops some. The data hold around 560,000 clones, with approximately 96% observed a single time. The naive CD8 subset, CD45RO-negative cells positively selected for CCR7, excluded terminally differentiated effector memory CD45RA+ cells. The donors, healthy adults who were HIV-negative, had experienced no recent acute infections or vaccinations. Germline assignment: CDR1 LNHNV and CDR2 YYDKDF (reference sequence). This CDR3 has 15 residues. The ends were cut back, 1 base at V and 2 bases at J, with 12 bases in the middle. Whole-study results and caveats: The sharing of 4.5% to 6.5% of naive CD4 clonotypes was seen across a handful of donors.

On this clone itself: No antigen is known for it.

This chain links TRBV15 with TRBJ2-7, with D possibly matching TRBD2 (6 bases). The sample comprised naive CD8+ T cells sorted from blood. The TCR originated in a woman in her twenties or thirties in good health. Written as DNA, the CDR3 is TGTGCCACCAGCAGAGGGGGGACTTCAACCTACGAGCAGTACTTC. This translates into CATSRGGTSTYEQYF.